This T cell receptor beta chain was documented in a study of breast tumors, draining lymph nodes, adjacent tissues. This CDR3 is built from 16 residues. Germline V gives CDR1 SGHRS, CDR2 YFSETQ. The germline V and J ends were trimmed by 2 bases and 3 bases, with 14 bases remaining between them. TCRdb ran MiXCR on the multiplex PCR reads and lists one entry per CDR3 protein. The repertoire holds under 300,000 distinct CDR3 sequences, with nearly 35% as singletons. Samples came from axillary lymph nodes draining the breast cancer. The receptor was isolated from a female donor with breast cancer. Some clones in this sample may be carry-over from other donors' samples. The chain joins TRBV5-1 to TRBJ2-2, with D uncertain. Material for sequencing was axillary lymph node tissue. The CDR3 coding sequence is TGCGCCAGCAGCTTCGACAACTATGGCTACACCGGGGAGCTGTTTTTT. This sequence encodes CASSFDNYGYTGELFF.